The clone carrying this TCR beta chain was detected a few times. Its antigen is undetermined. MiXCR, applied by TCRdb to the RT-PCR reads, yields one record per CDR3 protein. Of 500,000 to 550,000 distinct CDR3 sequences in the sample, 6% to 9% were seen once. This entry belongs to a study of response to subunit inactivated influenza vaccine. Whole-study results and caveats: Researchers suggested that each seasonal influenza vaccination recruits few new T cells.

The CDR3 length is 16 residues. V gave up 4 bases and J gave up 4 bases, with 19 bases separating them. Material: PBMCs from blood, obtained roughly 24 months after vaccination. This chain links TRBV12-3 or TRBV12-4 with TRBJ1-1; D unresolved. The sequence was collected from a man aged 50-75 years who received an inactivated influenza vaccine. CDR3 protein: CASSSRTTGRSTEAFF. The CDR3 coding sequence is TGTGCCAGCAGTTCGAGGACGACTGGGAGGAGCACTGAAGCTTTCTTT.